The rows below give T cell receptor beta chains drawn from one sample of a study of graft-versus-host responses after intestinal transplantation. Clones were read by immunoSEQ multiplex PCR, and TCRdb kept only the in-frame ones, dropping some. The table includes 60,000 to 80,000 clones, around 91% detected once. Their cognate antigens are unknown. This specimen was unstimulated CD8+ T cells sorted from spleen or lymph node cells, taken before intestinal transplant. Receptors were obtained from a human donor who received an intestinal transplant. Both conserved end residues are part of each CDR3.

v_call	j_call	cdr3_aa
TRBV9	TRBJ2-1	CASSGGTAVEQFF
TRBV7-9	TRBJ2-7	CASTLGGGGYEQYF
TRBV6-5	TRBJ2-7	CASSYSGTGWQQYF
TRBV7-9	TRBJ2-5	CASSGFLNRETQYF
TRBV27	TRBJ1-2	CASSSASQGGGYTF
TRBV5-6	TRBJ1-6	CASSLAGDSSYNSPLHF
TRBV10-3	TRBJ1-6	CAISEPLGDNSPLHF
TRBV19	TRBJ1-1	CASSPWGDEAFF
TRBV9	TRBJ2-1	CASSTDGGTVGNEQFF
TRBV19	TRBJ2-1	CASSIEGTGGYNEQFF
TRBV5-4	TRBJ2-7	CASSFGQGSYEQYF
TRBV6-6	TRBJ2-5	CASSPGQGGETQYF
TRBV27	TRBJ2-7	CARGLNSYEQYF
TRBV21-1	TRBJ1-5	CASSKVKGVSGQGDADSNQPQHF
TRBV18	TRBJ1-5	CASSYFPGDQPQHF
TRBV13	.	CASSPGTGATEQYF
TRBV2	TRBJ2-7	CASSSGTGDLYEQYF
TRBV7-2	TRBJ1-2	CASSLSARGGYTF
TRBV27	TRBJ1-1	CASSLGIYTGTSNTEAFF
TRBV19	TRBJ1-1	CATIGRGQGARETEAFF
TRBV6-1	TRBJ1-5	CAVRGHPNQPQHF
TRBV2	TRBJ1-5	CASGIGEGTSNQPQHF
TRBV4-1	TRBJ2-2	CASSHLDRSNGELFF
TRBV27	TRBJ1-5	CASSLSGHSNQPQHF
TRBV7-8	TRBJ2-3	CASSLGVHSTDTQYF
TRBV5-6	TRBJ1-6	CASSLGQGNSPLHF
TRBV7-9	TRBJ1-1	CASSSLQGSGTEAFF
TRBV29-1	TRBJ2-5	CSVEADQETQYF
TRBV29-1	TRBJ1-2	CSAPQGYYGYTF
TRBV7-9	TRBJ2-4	CASSSTGQGKWDIQYF
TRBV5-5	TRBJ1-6	CASSFSKQGSHYNSPLHF
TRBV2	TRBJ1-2	CASNDRAYGYTF
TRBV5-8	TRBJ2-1	CASNPGLAGYSSYNEQFF
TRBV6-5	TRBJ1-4	CASSPASGQPKLFF
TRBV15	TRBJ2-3	CATSRDLGSTDTQYF
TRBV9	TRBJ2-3	CASSAAGGDTQYF
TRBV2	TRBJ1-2	CASRPQGEGYTF
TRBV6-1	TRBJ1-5	CASSEAVTGYHQPQHF
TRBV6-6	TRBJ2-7	CASSYSDEQYF
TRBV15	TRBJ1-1	CATSEGAGAFF
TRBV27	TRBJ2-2	CASSPLVRGGHYGELFF
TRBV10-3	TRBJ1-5	CAISPLGGNNQPQHF
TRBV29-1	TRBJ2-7	CSVGDYYEQYF
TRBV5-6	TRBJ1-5	CASSQSNQPQHF
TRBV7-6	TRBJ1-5	CASSDGSNQPQHF
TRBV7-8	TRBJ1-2	CASSLAQGGLDGYTF
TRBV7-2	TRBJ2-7	CASSLAQETYEQYF
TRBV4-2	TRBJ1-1	CASSQDRVLLAFF
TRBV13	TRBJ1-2	CASSDRQGSYGYTF
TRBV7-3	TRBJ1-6	CASSLGGAGSPLHF
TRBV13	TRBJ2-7	CASSLEGQGGYEQYF
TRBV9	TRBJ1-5	CASSVGWGGGQPQHF
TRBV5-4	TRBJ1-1	CARKRQHPQTGMNTEAFF
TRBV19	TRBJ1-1	CASRGGSGTEAFF
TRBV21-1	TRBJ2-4	CASTKRRGEAKNIQYF
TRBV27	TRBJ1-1	CASSLYGNTEAFF
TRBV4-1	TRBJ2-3	CASSQHGVTTDTQYF
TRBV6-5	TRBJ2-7	CASSVDRGPWEQYF
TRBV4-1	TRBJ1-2	CASGYETGAVYGYTF